A single T cell receptor beta chain is shown here with its context. It lacks a known antigen. Per-nucleotide qualities are absent, and no much larger clonotype sits a single base away. TCRbeta CDR3 regions were amplified from genomic DNA by means of the immunoSEQ Assay, a bias-controlled multiplex PCR. As for the authors' bioinformatics: The number of nucleated cells in each sample was estimated by amplification of reference gene primers within the assay. To quantify the absolute abundance of each unique TCRbeta CDR3 rearrangement, sequence reads were collapsed and filtered. For each sample, productive Simpson clonality was calculated by taking the square root of Simpson's diversity index across productive rearrangements. Not all clones reach the TCRdb copy of this immuneACCESS table, which keeps in-frame sequences only. Checked studies attribute under half of the gap to unresolved V genes and leave the rest unexplained. V and J calls and clone size follow that table, whereas D and trimming were derived from the DNA. For this sample the table gives under 300,000 clones, of which around 82% were detected only once. Jointly, the top ten make up 4% to 6% of the sample.

The sample is drawn from a study of blood T cell repertoires in COVID-19 (dated by TCRdb to between 2020 and 2021). For context, the study as a whole: Collaborator samples came from the United States, Italy and Spain and covered acute and convalescent phases of COVID-19. The material from the prospective study consisted of cDNA or gDNA derived from T cells, B-cell-depleted T cells, or PBMCs. Deeply sampled blood TCRbeta repertoires from subjects exposed to, actively infected with, or recovered from COVID-19 were included in the dataset. The repertoires were made available in a free public database intended to serve as a resource for research on the immune response to SARS-CoV-2. Samples were obtained from the ongoing ImmuneRACE study (first 160 participants) and from 1,200 or so subjects provided by 6 global collaborators. A de-identified subject ID, COVID-19 status, age in years and sex were almost always included in the sample metadata. Where available, HLA class I and class II types were taken from metadata supplied by the sample provider and were not determined by assay-based typing. The paper as a whole reports these results and caveats: Clinical and demographic metadata were provided uncurated, with the amount varying by source and participant.

V loses 4 bases, J loses 3 bases, and the germline ends lie 4 bases apart. The germline V gene (reference sequence) sets CDR1 to MNHEY and CDR2 to SMNVEV. Taken from cysteine to phenylalanine, the CDR3 has 11 residues. Only the CDR3 region is kept as DNA, spanning 33 bases read in frame from base 1. Each collaborating institution followed its own protocols to collect whole blood in K2EDTA tubes. For TCRbeta analysis, collaborator samples were shipped as frozen whole blood, as isolated PBMCs, or as DNA extracted from either sample type. This receptor chain uses TRBV27 and TRBJ2-7, with the D segment identity uncertain. The receptor comes from a woman over 75 with active or convalescent COVID-19. The sample consisted of peripheral blood. The DNA sequence is TGTGCCAGCAGTTCGGTCTACGAGCAGTACTTC. The encoded protein is CASSSVYEQYF.